These 6 T cell receptor beta chains share one sample of origin, sequenced in a study of memory B cells and T cells in multiple sclerosis. No antigen is known for these receptors. Stimulus-free culture yielded autoproliferating CFSE-dim and non-proliferating CFSE-high T cells, each sequenced separately. Replicate wells were pooled after 7 days of stimulus-free culture of 40 million to 65 million CFSE-labeled PBMCs. Assay used: immunoSEQ multiplex PCR; TCRdb lists only in-frame clones, some missing. Altogether some 49,000 clones are present, roughly 82% being singletons, with the ten largest covering about 1.1%. The sequenced sample was PBMCs from blood kept in culture. Receptors were obtained from a human donor with multiple sclerosis.

The V gene is TRBV30, the J gene TRBJ2-1; D remains unclear. This CDR3 comprises 14 residues. The V and J ends lost 0 bases and 0 bases respectively, with 6 bases between them. Germline CDR1 GTSNPN, CDR2 SVGIG (reference sequence). CDR3 protein: CAWSVAISYNEQFF. The CDR3, as DNA: TGTGCCTGGAGTGTCGCCATCTCCTACAATGAGCAGTTCTTC.

The chain couples TRBV7-2 to TRBJ1-1, with a weak D call TRBD1 (6 bases). Germline CDR1 SGHTA, CDR2 FQGNSA. V was trimmed by 4 bases and J by 5 bases, leaving 17 bases between them. The CDR3 runs to 15 residues. In nucleotides, the CDR3 is TGTGCCAGCAGCTGGGGTGGGAGGAGGGGGACTGAAGCTTTCTTT. It translates to CASSWGGRRGTEAFF.

This chain links TRBV6-5 with TRBJ2-7; D might be TRBD1 or TRBD2, each matching 5 bases. V was pared by 4 bases and J by 0 bases, with 13 bases between. CDR3 size: 15 residues. Per the germline V gene, CDR1 is MNHEY and CDR2 is SVGAGI. The CDR3: CASSLSRGFSYEQYF. The CDR3 DNA reads TGTGCCAGCAGTTTAAGCCGGGGCTTCTCCTACGAGCAGTACTTC.

The chain employs TRBV5-1 and TRBJ2-7, with D tentatively TRBD1 (6 bases). The CDR3 has 15 residues. V was clipped by 2 bases and J by 1 base, with 13 bases between them. CDR1 is SGHRS and CDR2 is YFSETQ in the germline V gene. CDR3 in amino acids: CASSFDRPTSYEQYF. CDR3 nucleotide sequence: TGCGCCAGCAGCTTCGACAGGCCTACTTCCTACGAGCAGTACTTC.

This clone has only one observation. The gene calls are TRBV18 and TRBJ1-2, with 9 bases that match TRBD1. Trimming took 6 bases from V and 4 from J; bases not matched to a gene: 9. Germline V gene sequence: CDR1 KGHSH, CDR2 LQKENI. The CDR3 runs 15 residues. This chain's CDR3 is CASSPGDRDSYGYTF. CDR3 coding DNA: TGTGCCAGCTCCCCAGGGGACAGGGATTCCTATGGCTACACCTTC.

This clone was recorded once. The rearrangement joins TRBV6-5 to TRBJ2-7; 7 bases fit TRBD2. The length of the CDR3 is 13 residues. Germline-derived CDR1 and CDR2 are MNHEY and SVGAGI. V lost 4 bases to trimming and J lost 5 bases; unmatched junction nucleotides: 5. The CDR3 protein is CASSLGRGDEQYF. The CDR3 DNA sequence: TGTGCCAGCAGTTTAGGACGGGGGGACGAGCAGTACTTC.